This T cell receptor (beta chain) was recovered during a study of OX40 agonist ivuxolimab in advanced cancers. Study-level information: Patients were dosed with the agonistic anti-OX40 (CD134) antibody ivuxolimab. Ivuxolimab was delivered to patients intravenously every 2 weeks at doses spanning 0.01 to 10 mg/kg.

Overall study results and limits: Relative to CD4+, CD8+ T cells held more expanded clones on average.

Profiled with immunoSEQ multiplex PCR; TCRdb holds only in-frame clones, not every one. The data show about 84,000 clones, over 80% seen once. In regard to this clone: No antigen is known for it. Distinct nucleotide sequences in the sample also encode this CDR3.

J gave up 1 base and V 4 bases, and 4 bases lay outside the gene matches. Germline V gives CDR1 SGHRS, CDR2 YFSETQ. The CDR3 runs to 14 residues. The TCR sequence derives from an adult with an advanced solid tumor such as melanoma, head and neck, liver or kidney cancer. V and J are TRBV5-1 and TRBJ2-5; the match to TRBD1 covers 7 bases. Sequences were derived from CD4+ or CD8+ T cells sorted from blood, sampled in a trial of the OX40 agonist ivuxolimab. The CDR3 DNA is TGCGCCAGCAGCGCAGGGACAGTCCAAGAGACCCAGTACTTC. It specifies CASSAGTVQETQYF.